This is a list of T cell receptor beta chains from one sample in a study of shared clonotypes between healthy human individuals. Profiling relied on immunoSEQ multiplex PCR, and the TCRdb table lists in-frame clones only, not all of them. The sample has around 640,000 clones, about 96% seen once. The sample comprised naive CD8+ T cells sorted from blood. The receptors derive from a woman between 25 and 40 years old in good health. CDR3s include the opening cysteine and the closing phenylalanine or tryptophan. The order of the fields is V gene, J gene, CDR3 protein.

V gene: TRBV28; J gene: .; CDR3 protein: CASTPPGTFSYEQYF
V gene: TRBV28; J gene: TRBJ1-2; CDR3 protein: CASSPLGLLIGYTF
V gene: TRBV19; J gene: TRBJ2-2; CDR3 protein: CASLRTSNTGELFF
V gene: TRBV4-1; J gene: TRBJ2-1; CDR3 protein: CASSNRRSGQLDEQFF
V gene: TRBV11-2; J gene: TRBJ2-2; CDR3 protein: CASSSRGGVNTGELFF
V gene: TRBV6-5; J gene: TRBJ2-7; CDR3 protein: CASRNVAGPSYEQYF
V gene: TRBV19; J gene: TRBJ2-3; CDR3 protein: CASSNELGGRTDTQYF
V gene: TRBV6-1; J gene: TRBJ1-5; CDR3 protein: CASSEAMGGASYQPQHF
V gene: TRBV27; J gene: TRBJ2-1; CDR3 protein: CASRAGGSINEQFF
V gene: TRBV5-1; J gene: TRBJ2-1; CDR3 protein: CASSLGRRLAGSAEQFF
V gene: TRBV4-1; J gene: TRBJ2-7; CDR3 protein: CASSPERGSASYEQYF
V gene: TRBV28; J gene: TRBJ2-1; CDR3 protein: CASSASGRGVNEQFF
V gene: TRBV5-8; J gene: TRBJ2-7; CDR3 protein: CASSYGLSSYEQYF
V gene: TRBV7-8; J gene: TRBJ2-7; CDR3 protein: CASSSVKTSIHEQYF
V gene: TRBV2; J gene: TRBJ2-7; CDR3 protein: CASSSSDRYEQYF
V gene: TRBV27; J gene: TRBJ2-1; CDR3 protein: CASSLAAVDEQFF
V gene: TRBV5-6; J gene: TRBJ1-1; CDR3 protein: CASTAPGGTEAFF
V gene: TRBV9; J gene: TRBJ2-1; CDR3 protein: CASSVFSGRDNEQFF
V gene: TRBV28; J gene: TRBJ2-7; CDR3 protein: CATEPGALLGEQYF
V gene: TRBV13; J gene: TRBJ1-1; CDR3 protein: CASKSGNTEAFF
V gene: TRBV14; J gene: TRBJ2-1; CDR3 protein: CASSQEGNNEQFF
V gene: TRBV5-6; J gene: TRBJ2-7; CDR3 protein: CASSQDRSSYEQYF
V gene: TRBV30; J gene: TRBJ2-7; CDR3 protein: CAWSVSREPYYEQYF
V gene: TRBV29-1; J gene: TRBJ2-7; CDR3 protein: CSVQGAGGEQYF
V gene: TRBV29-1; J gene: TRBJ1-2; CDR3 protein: CSAPGTGGGYTF
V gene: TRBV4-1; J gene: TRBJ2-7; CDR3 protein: CASSPEAGVMYEQYF
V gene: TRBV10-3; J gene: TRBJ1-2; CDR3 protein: CAISEGQGSYTF
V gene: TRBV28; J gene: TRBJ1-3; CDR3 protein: CASSSYREEGKDTIYF
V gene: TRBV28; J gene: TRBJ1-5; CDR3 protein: CASSLWEGKGNQPQHF
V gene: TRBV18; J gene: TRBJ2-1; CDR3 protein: CASSQRPFLNEQFF
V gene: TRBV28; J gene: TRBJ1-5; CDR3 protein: CASSSTEQHQPQHF
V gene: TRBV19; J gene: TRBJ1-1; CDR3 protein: CASGVPVTGLNTEAFF
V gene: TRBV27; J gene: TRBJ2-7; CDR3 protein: CASSLGHTYEQYF
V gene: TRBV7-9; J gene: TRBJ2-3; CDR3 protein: CASSFFSGGDTDTQYF
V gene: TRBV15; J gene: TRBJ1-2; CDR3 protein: CATSRSSGYTYGYTF
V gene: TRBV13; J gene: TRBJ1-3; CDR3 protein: CASSLAGGSGNTIYF